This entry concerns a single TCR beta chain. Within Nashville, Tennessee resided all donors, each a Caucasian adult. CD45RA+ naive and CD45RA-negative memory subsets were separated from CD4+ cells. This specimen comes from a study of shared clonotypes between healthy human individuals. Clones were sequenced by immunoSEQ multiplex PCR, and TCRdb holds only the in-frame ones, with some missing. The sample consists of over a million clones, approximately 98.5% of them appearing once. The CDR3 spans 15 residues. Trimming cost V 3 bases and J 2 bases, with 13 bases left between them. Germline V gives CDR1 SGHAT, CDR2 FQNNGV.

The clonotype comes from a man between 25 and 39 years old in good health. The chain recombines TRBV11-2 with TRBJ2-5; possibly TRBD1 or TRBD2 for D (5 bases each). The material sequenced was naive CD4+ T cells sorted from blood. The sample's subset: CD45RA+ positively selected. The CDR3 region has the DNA TGTGCCAGCAGCTTGGGGGTCGGCTTTCAAGAGACCCAGTACTTC. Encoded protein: CASSLGVGFQETQYF.